The source of this T cell receptor beta chain is a study of molecular identifiers for immune sequencing clone quantification. At the level of the study: Replicates involved a five-way split of RNA from roughly 18,000 or 92,000 naive CD8 cells, with sequencing of four.

Previously published methods and listed TCR primers were used for the bulk TCR libraries. TCRdb fed the PCR reads into MiXCR, producing one record per CDR3 protein. Of about 640,000 distinct CDR3 sequences in the sample, 20% were seen once. As CD8+CD4-CCR7+CD45RA+ cells, naive CD8 T cells were sorted. V was trimmed by 8 bases and J by 0 bases, leaving 13 bases between them. This CDR3 is 14 amino acids long. Per the germline V gene, CDR1 is MNHEY and CDR2 is SMNVEV (reference sequence). This clonotype has at least ten counts. Its antigen is undetermined. General study findings and limits: In CMV-specific effectors, clones above 20 copies held over 97% of molecules; naive, under 1%.

The material sequenced was naive CD8+ T cells from blood, with Jurkat cell RNA spiked in. Described subset: FACS-sorted CD8+CD4-CCR7+CD45RA+ naive T cells. The chain combines TRBV27 with TRBJ1-1; D is undetermined. The receptor's source is a human donor in good health. Some libraries in this study had Jurkat cell RNA spiked in. The CDR3 protein is CASDGLSMNTEAFF. The DNA for the CDR3 is TGTGCCAGCGATGGACTGAGTATGAACACTGAAGCTTTCTTT.